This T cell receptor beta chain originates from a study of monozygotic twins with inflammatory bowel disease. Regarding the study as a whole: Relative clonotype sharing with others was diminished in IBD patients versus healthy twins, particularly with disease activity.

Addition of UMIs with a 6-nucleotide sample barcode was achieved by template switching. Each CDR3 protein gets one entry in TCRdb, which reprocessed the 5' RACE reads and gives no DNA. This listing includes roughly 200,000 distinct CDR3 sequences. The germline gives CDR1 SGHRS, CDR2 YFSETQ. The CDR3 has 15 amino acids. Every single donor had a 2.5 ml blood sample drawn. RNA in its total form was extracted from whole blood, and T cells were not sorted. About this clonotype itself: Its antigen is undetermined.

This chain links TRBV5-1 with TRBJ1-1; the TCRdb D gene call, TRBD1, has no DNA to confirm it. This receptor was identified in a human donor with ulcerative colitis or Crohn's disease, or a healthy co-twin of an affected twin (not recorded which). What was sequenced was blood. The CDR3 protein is CASSFQQGGDTEAFF.